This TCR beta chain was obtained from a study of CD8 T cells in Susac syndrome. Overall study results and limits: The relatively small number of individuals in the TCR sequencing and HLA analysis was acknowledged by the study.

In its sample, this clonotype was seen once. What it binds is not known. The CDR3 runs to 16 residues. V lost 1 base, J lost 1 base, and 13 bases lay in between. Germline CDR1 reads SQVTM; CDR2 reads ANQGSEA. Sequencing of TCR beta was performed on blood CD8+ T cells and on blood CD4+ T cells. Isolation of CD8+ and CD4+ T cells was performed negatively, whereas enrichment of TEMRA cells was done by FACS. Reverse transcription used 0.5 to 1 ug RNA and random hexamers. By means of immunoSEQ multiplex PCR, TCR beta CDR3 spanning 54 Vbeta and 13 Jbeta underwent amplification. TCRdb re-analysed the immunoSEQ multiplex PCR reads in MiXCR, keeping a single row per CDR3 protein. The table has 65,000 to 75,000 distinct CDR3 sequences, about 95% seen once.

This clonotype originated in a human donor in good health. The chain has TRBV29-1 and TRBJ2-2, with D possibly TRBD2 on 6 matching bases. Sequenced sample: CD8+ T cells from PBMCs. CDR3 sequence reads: CSVEGSQGLNTGELFF. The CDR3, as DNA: TGCAGCGTTGAAGGATCTCAGGGACTGAACACCGGGGAGCTGTTTTTT.